Listed here is a single TCR beta chain. The data are from a study of blood T cell repertoires in COVID-19. About the study: Donors in the United States, Italy and Spain gave samples during acute or convalescent COVID-19.

The length of the CDR3 is 13 residues. Germline V gene lookup returns CDR1 SGHRS and CDR2 YFSETQ. The V end lost 0 bases, the J end lost 3 bases, and 7 bases lay between the germline ends. In the authors' workflow: Estimates of nucleated cell counts were drawn from the amplification of reference gene primers. Here immunoSEQ multiplex PCR was the method, and the copy in TCRdb shows in-frame clones only, minus some. V and J calls and clone size come straight from that table; D and trimming were deduced from the DNA. Found here are 65,000 to 85,000 clones, approximately 90% of them singletons; the top ten hold approximately 2.9%.

This chain uses TRBV5-1 with TRBJ2-7; D is possibly TRBD1 (5 bases). Sequenced: peripheral blood. This receptor was taken from a man between 50 and 59 years old with acute or convalescent COVID-19. CDR3 protein: CASSLDRHYEQYF. In DNA, the CDR3 is TGCGCCAGCAGCTTGGACAGGCACTACGAGCAGTACTTC.